The 24 T cell receptor beta chains listed next were all sequenced from one sample in a study of T cells after yellow fever vaccination (dated by TCRdb to the late 2010s). The library was produced with 5' RACE. TCRdb names Illumina HiSeq 2500 as the instrument used. TCRdb reprocessed the public reads (quality trimming at Q25 with fastp, clone calling with MiXCR) and kept in-frame beta chains. Every entry covers one CDR3 protein and lists the most common genes and DNA from its rows. The sample data list 600,000 to 750,000 distinct CDR3 sequences, and 9% to 15% of these were observed just once. The ten largest clones capture more than 12% of the sample. In the paper's terms, the treatment or condition label means: live attenuated yellow fever vaccine strain. Specimen: PBMCs, collected on the day of the yellow fever booster vaccination. The receptor source for this set is a man aged 25-40 years who received the YFV17D yellow fever vaccine.

The chain has TRBV27 and TRBJ2-4; unclear D gene. V was cut by 1 base and J by 0 bases, with 10 bases left in between. The CDR3 has 16 residues. Germline CDR1 is MNHEY and CDR2 is SMNVEV (reference sequence). Here the CDR3 DNA reads TGTGCCAGCAGTTTATACCAGAAATCAGCCAAAAACATTCAGTACTTC. This codes for CASSLYQKSAKNIQYF.

This sequence joins TRBV10-3 and TRBJ1-1; TRBD1 matches 10 bases. CDR3 length: 15 residues. CDR1 ENHRY and CDR2 SYGVKD come from the germline V gene. The J segment lost 5 bases and the V segment lost 0 bases, leaving 3 bases of the junction unmatched. CDR3 in DNA: TGTGCCATCAGTGAGTCACCGGGACAGGGGACTGAAGCTTTCTTT. Its protein product is CAISESPGQGTEAFF.

This clonotype was observed at least ten times. The V call is TRBV7-2, the J call TRBJ2-1; D uncertain. Trimming cost V 3 bases and J 7 bases, with 16 bases left between them. Germline V gene data show CDR1 as SGHTA and CDR2 as FQGNSA. This CDR3 has 15 amino acids. CDR3 loop: CASSFIGITFNEQFF. CDR3 nucleotides: TGTGCCAGCAGCTTTATTGGGATAACGTTTAATGAGCAGTTCTTC.

This clonotype showed up just a few times. The chain has TRBV7-2 and TRBJ2-7; D perhaps matches TRBD2 (6 bases). This CDR3 is 17 amino acids long. Trimming shortened V by 2 bases and J by 4 bases, and 21 bases separated the two germline ends. Germline values: CDR1 SGHTA, CDR2 FQGNSA. The CDR3 spells CASSLTRLALTSYEQYF. The CDR3 region has the DNA TGTGCCAGCAGCTTAACTCGCCTAGCGCTCACCTCTTACGAGCAGTACTTC. Full variable domain (remainder filled in from reference TRBV7-2 and TRBJ2-7): GAGVSQSPSNKVTEKGKDVELRCDPISGHTALYWYRQSLGQGLEFLIYFQGNSAPDKSGLPSDRFSAERTGGSVSTLTIQRTQQEDSAVYLCASSLTRLALTSYEQYFGPGTRLTVT.

This chain joins TRBV5-4 and TRBJ2-1; no firm D call. Between the trimmed V and J ends, which lost 1 base and 5 bases, there was a span of 4 bases. The CDR3 runs to 12 residues. Per the germline V gene, CDR1 is SGHNT and CDR2 is YYREEE (reference sequence). The CDR3 spells CASSLMNNEQFF. The CDR3 DNA reads as TGTGCCAGCAGCTTGATGAACAATGAGCAGTTCTTC.

V gene TRBV10-3 combines with J gene TRBJ2-1; 8 nucleotides agree with TRBD2. This CDR3 is built from 14 residues. The germline CDR1 and CDR2 sequences are ENHRY and SYGVKD. V gave up 7 bases and J gave up 1 base; unmatched junction bases: 3. The CDR3 spells CAINREGSYNEQFF. CDR3 sequence (DNA): TGTGCCATCAATCGGGAGGGGTCCTACAATGAGCAGTTCTTC.

The chain couples TRBV28 to TRBJ2-1, with D possibly matching TRBD2 (5 bases). The ends were cut back, 7 bases at V and 10 bases at J, with 11 bases in the middle. Germline V gene data show CDR1 as MDHEN and CDR2 as SYDVKM. CDR3 length: 11 residues. This CDR3 reads CASTRREEQFF. DNA of the CDR3: TGTGCCAGCACCCGAAGGGAGGAGCAGTTCTTC. Supplemented by reference TRBV28 and TRBJ2-1, the full variable domain reads DVKVTQSSRYLVKRTGEKVFLECVQDMDHENMFWYRQDPGLGLRLIYFSYDVKMKEKGDIPEGYSVSREKKERFSLILESASTNQTSMYLCASTRREEQFFGPGTRLTVL.

The DNA for the CDR3 is TGCAGTGGGGTCGGGAGGGCCTTTGAGCAGTTCTTC. Translated, it gives CSGVGRAFEQFF. The rearrangement uses TRBV20-1 and TRBJ2-1, with 8 bases identical to TRBD2. V lost 7 bases and J lost 9; bases outside the gene matches: 8. Germline-derived CDR1 and CDR2 are DFQATT and SNEGSKA (reference sequence). The CDR3 is 12 amino acids.

CDR3 DNA sequence: TGTGCCAGCACACGACCGGGACAGGGTTCCGGGGAGCTGTTTTTT. It encodes CASTRPGQGSGELFF. The genes are TRBV7-2 and TRBJ2-2; TRBD1 aligns across 9 bases. Trimming removed 7 bases from V and 6 bases from J; junction bases left unmatched: 9. The CDR3 sequence is 15 residues long. Germline V CDR1 and CDR2: SGHTA, FQGNSA.

The J gene is TRBJ2-3, the V gene TRBV7-9; 10 bases align to TRBD2. CDR3 length: 17 residues. V was pared by 4 bases and J by 2 bases, with 9 bases of the junction left unmatched. In germline, CDR1 is SEHNR, CDR2 FQNEAQ (reference sequence). CDR3 in amino acids: CASSSPTSGTTTDTQYF. The CDR3 bases are TGTGCCAGCAGCTCCCCCACTAGCGGGACTACCACAGATACGCAGTATTTT.

This clonotype turned up a few times. The chain employs TRBV20-1 and TRBJ2-2; 8 bases map to TRBD1. The CDR3 is 15 amino acids. CDR1 and CDR2 from the germline V gene are DFQATT and SNEGSKA (reference sequence). V dropped 6 bases and J dropped 1; count of bases not matched to a gene: 7. CDR3 in DNA: TGCAGTGCAGAAGACACAGGGGGGAACACCGGGGAGCTGTTTTTT. Translation gives CSAEDTGGNTGELFF.

The rearrangement joins TRBV2 to TRBJ2-7; D possibly corresponds to TRBD2 (5 bases). Germline assignment: CDR1 SNHLY and CDR2 FYNNEI. V was cut by 7 bases and J by 5 bases, with 21 bases left in between. The CDR3 consists of 15 residues. CDR3 DNA sequence: TGTGCCAGCACAATCTCGGACTCCTCGGGGAACGAGCAGTACTTC. It codes for CASTISDSSGNEQYF.

The chain is built from TRBV10-2 and TRBJ2-2; TRBD1 matches at 9 bases. Germline V gene sequence: CDR1 WSHSY, CDR2 SAAADI. Trimming at V came to 6 bases and at J to 5 bases, leaving 7 bases not matched to a gene. This CDR3 region has 15 residues. The CDR3 nucleotides read TGCGCCAGCAGGCGGGACAGGGCAGGGACCGGGGAGCTGTTTTTT. Residues: CASRRDRAGTGELFF.

The chain recombines TRBV9 with TRBJ1-3; D not certain. V lost 2 bases and J lost 7, with 13 bases in between. Per the germline V gene, CDR1 is SGDLS and CDR2 is YYNGEE. CDR3 length: 14 residues. The CDR3 DNA follows: TGTGCCAGCAGCGTCCGAGCTGATCCGAACACCATATATTTT. It codes for CASSVRADPNTIYF.

The gene calls are TRBV2 and TRBJ2-2, with no clear D. The V and J ends lost 10 bases and 3 bases respectively, with 27 bases between them. The CDR3 has 18 amino acids. Germline values: CDR1 SNHLY, CDR2 FYNNEI. The CDR3 sequence is CAICFGSDLAMYTGELFF. The CDR3 nucleotides read TGTGCCATCTGTTTTGGGTCGGATTTAGCCATGTACACCGGGGAGCTGTTTTTT.

This clonotype was counted only a few times. The chain employs TRBV4-2 and TRBJ2-3; TRBD2 matches 14 bases. CDR1 is LGHNA and CDR2 is YNFKEQ in the germline V gene. This CDR3 region has 21 residues. The V gene end was trimmed by 3 bases and the J gene end by 2 bases; junction bases not matched to a gene: 16. For the CDR3, the DNA is TGTGCCAGCAGCCACCTACGGACTAGCGGGAGGCACCGCCATACCACAGATACGCAGTATTTT. It codes for CASSHLRTSGRHRHTTDTQYF.

This clonotype was seen a few times. The V gene is TRBV25-1, the J gene TRBJ2-2, with TRBD1 matching over 8 bases. The CDR3 runs 15 residues. Germline V gives CDR1 MGHDK, CDR2 SYGVNS. V shed 5 bases, J shed 3 bases, and the junction held 5 bases outside the gene matches. The CDR3 DNA reads as TGTGCCAGCAGTAAACACAGGGGGGACACCGGGGAGCTGTTTTTT. This gives the protein CASSKHRGDTGELFF.

This clonotype occurred many times. V usage is TRBV27 and J usage is TRBJ2-1; 9 nucleotides align to TRBD1. CDR3 length: 16 amino acids. CDR1 and CDR2 (germline): MNHEY, SMNVEV (reference sequence). J lost 4 bases, V lost 3 bases, and 7 bases had no gene match. CDR3 sequence: CASSLPGTGLYNEQFF. CDR3 nucleotide sequence: TGTGCCAGCAGTTTGCCCGGGACAGGGTTATACAATGAGCAGTTCTTC.

The chain is built from TRBV7-2 and TRBJ2-1; 9 bases map to TRBD1. In germline, CDR1 is SGHTA, CDR2 FQGNSA. CDR3 size: 16 residues. V was pared by 5 bases and J by 6 bases, with 11 bases of the junction left unmatched. The CDR3 spells CASSLLRDREVNEQFF. The CDR3 region has the DNA TGTGCCAGCAGCCTACTCCGGGACAGGGAGGTCAATGAGCAGTTCTTC. The full variable domain, with the rest looked up from reference TRBV7-2 and TRBJ2-1, is GAGVSQSPSNKVTEKGKDVELRCDPISGHTALYWYRQSLGQGLEFLIYFQGNSAPDKSGLPSDRFSAERTGGSVSTLTIQRTQQEDSAVYLCASSLLRDREVNEQFFGPGTRLTVL.

The sample holds many counts of this clonotype. V gene TRBV5-4 combines with J gene TRBJ2-1; TRBD2 aligns across 16 bases. The CDR3 length is 16 residues. V shed 4 bases, J shed 4 bases, and the junction held 2 bases outside the gene matches. Germline loops: CDR1 SGHNT, CDR2 YYREEE (reference sequence). CDR3 coding DNA: TGTGCCAGCAGCCCGGGACTAGCGGGGGGGTACAATGAGCAGTTCTTC. Translation: CASSPGLAGGYNEQFF. Variable domain in full (rest from reference TRBV5-4 and TRBJ2-1): ETGVTQSPTHLIKTRGQQVTLRCSSQSGHNTVSWYQQALGQGPQFIFQYYREEENGRGNFPPRFSGLQFPNYSSELNVNALELDDSALYLCASSPGLAGGYNEQFFGPGTRLTVL.

The chain is built from TRBV20-1 and TRBJ2-5, with TRBD1 matching 8 bases. CDR1 is DFQATT and CDR2 is SNEGSKA in the germline V gene (reference sequence). J gave up 3 bases and V 6 bases, and 6 bases lay outside the gene matches. CDR3 length: 13 residues. The CDR3 protein is CSATRTGKETQYF. CDR3 DNA sequence: TGCAGTGCCACCCGGACAGGGAAAGAGACCCAGTACTTC.

In this sample, this clonotype turned up a few times. The chain carries TRBV7-2 and TRBJ2-3; D gene uncertain. CDR3 length equals 13 residues. V was pared by 5 bases and J by 7 bases, with 13 bases between. Germline V gene data show CDR1 as SGHTA and CDR2 as FQGNSA. The CDR3 is CASSAINDNTQYF. CDR3 coding DNA: TGTGCCAGCAGCGCTATCAACGACAATACGCAGTATTTT.

This chain uses TRBV6-5 with TRBJ2-3, with D possibly TRBD2 on 7 matching bases. There are 15 residues in the CDR3. Deletions cut 3 bases from V and 6 bases from J, with 16 bases between. Germline CDR1 is MNHEY and CDR2 is SVGAGI. CDR3 in amino acids: CASSYRGARVDTQYF. The CDR3 DNA reads TGTGCCAGCAGTTATCGGGGGGCGCGAGTGGATACGCAGTATTTT.

The V call is TRBV30, the J call TRBJ2-1; a weak D match, TRBD2 (5 bases). CDR1 GTSNPN and CDR2 SVGIG come from the germline V gene (reference sequence). Trimming removed 0 bases at V and 3 bases at J, with 9 bases between. The CDR3 runs 14 residues. CDR3 coding DNA: TGTGCCTGGAGTGTACAGCGGAGCTACAATGAGCAGTTCTTC. Translated, it gives CAWSVQRSYNEQFF. The full variable domain, with the rest looked up from reference TRBV30 and TRBJ2-1, is SQTIHQWPATLVQPVGSPLSLECTVEGTSNPNLYWYRQAAGRGLQLLFYSVGIGQISSEVPQNLSASRPQDRQFILSSKKLLLSDSGFYLCAWSVQRSYNEQFFGPGTRLTVL.